Detailed here is one TCR beta chain. Clones were read by immunoSEQ multiplex PCR, and TCRdb kept only the in-frame ones, dropping some. The table has tens of thousands of clones, 90% seen once; the top ten hold around 1.7%. Germline CDR1 and CDR2: LNHDA and SQIVND (reference sequence). The CDR3 has 15 amino acids. V lost 4 bases, J lost 2 bases, and 6 bases stayed unmatched. The time point here: pretreatment peripheral blood. This sample was taken from a study of PD-L1 blockade in urothelial cancer. Material: PBMCs, obtained around atezolizumab (anti-PD-L1) treatment. This clonotype originated in a man in his 60s with urothelial cancer. The chain links TRBV19 to TRBJ2-7, with TRBD1 matching 9 bases. CDR3 nucleotide sequence: TGTGCCAGTAGTAGACGGACAGGGGCAACCTACGAGCAGTACTTC. It specifies CASSRRTGATYEQYF.